The entry below describes one T cell receptor (beta chain). Its cognate antigen is unknown. Both 60 Vbeta primers and 13 Jbeta primers went into the PCR. Per the study methods: In a later analysis, of 80 million to 90 million unique beta chains, about 10 million appeared in at least two donors. Here immunoSEQ multiplex PCR was the method, and the copy in TCRdb shows in-frame clones only, minus some. V and J calls and clone size follow that table, whereas D and trimming were derived from the DNA. The sample has about 150,000 clones; around 80% are singletons. This sample was included in a study of cytomegalovirus exposure and HLA in healthy donors. Overall study results and limits: What a later analysis reportedly showed was that an Asian-associated ancestry cluster had fewer N-insertions than the approximately 700-donor mean.

Losses at the gene ends were 0 bases for V and 5 bases for J; bases not matched to a gene: 7. CDR3 length: 16 residues. Per the germline V gene, CDR1 is MDHEN and CDR2 is SYDVKM. The V gene is TRBV28, the J gene TRBJ2-7, with 10 bases aligning to TRBD1. What was sequenced was PBMCs. The receptor was isolated from a woman between 40 and 50 years old in good health and CMV-seropositive. The CDR3 loop is CASSLWFETGGDEQYF. CDR3 DNA sequence: TGTGCCAGCAGTTTATGGTTTGAGACAGGGGGCGACGAGCAGTACTTC. Variable domain in full (rest from reference TRBV28 and TRBJ2-7): DVKVTQSSRYLVKRTGEKVFLECVQDMDHENMFWYRQDPGLGLRLIYFSYDVKMKEKGDIPEGYSVSREKKERFSLILESASTNQTSMYLCASSLWFETGGDEQYFGPGTRLTVT.